A selection of T cell receptor beta chains follows, all from one sample in a study of OX40 agonist ivuxolimab in advanced cancers. Assay: immunoSEQ multiplex PCR; the TCRdb copy retains only in-frame clones and omits some. The table shows about 55,000 clones, with around 87% occurring only once. Sequencing used CD4+ or CD8+ T cells sorted from blood, obtained in a trial of the OX40 agonist ivuxolimab. The receptor set was obtained from an adult with an advanced solid tumor such as melanoma, head and neck, liver or kidney cancer. CDR3s leave out the opening cysteine and the closing phenylalanine or tryptophan. A D gene is named only where the DNA matches it firmly.

V gene	D gene	J gene	CDR3 protein
TRBV9	-	TRBJ1-3	ASSVAPLGGGNTIY
TRBV5-4	TRBD2	TRBJ2-7	ASGTSGRSSYEQY
TRBV2	-	TRBJ1-5	ASSEGRNQPQH
TRBV2	TRBD2	TRBJ2-2	AVPKQRERVWTGELF
TRBV28	TRBD1	TRBJ1-1	ASSWGQGNTEAF
TRBV15	-	TRBJ1-5	ATSRQNNQPQH
TRBV28	-	TRBJ2-1	ASSPPPGPQGF
TRBV19	-	TRBJ2-2	ASRPGHGSTGELF
TRBV15	TRBD2	TRBJ2-7	ATSRRTAGGRHEQY
TRBV28	-	TRBJ2-1	ASSFPSLMGYNEQF
TRBV7-2	TRBD1	TRBJ2-7	ASSPDRVSYEQY
TRBV4-1	-	TRBJ2-5	ASSRIPGLGGETQY
TRBV6-1	-	TRBJ1-1	ASRVNTEAF
TRBV7-9	TRBD1	TRBJ2-1	ASSLVDRYNEQF
TRBV6-4	TRBD1	TRBJ2-2	ASSDSTGGTGELF
TRBV27	TRBD1	TRBJ2-2	ASSSDRGTGELF